This T cell receptor beta chain was sequenced for a study of CD8 T cells in Susac syndrome. Study-wide points: The number of individuals included in the study's TCR sequencing and HLA analysis was acknowledged as relatively small.

CDR1 and CDR2 (germline): MDHEN, SYDVKM. The CDR3 has 16 residues. V shed 10 bases and J 1 base; nucleotides not matched to a gene: 12. Random hexamers were used to reverse transcribe about 0.5 to 1 ug of RNA. The TCR beta CDR3 was amplified by immunoSEQ multiplex PCR across 54 Vbeta, 13 Jbeta. Each CDR3 protein gets one entry after TCRdb re-called the immunoSEQ multiplex PCR reads with MiXCR. Of approximately 65,000 distinct CDR3 sequences in the sample, around 90% were seen once. As for this clonotype: The antigen is unknown.

Material for sequencing was CD8+ T cells from PBMCs. The TCR comes from a human donor in good health. The genes are TRBV28 and TRBJ2-2; 7 bases are a match to TRBD2. Here the CDR3 reads CAIPRYGGGNTGELFF. In nucleotides, the CDR3 is TGTGCCATCCCGCGGTATGGCGGGGGGAACACCGGGGAGCTGTTTTTT.